These T cell receptor beta chains were read from a single sample in a study of cytomegalovirus exposure and HLA in healthy donors. TCRdb's copy holds only in-frame clones and misses some; the assay was immunoSEQ multiplex PCR. The table records fewer than 55,000 clones, about 90% of them present only once. The material sequenced was PBMCs. These receptors all stem from a man younger than 30 in good health and CMV-seronegative. The CDR3 runs from the conserved cysteine through the conserved F or W. D genes are given only for firm matches. Part of the rows lack a size; the others show once, few, many or a class for expanded clones.

>NA|TRBV2|NA|TRBJ1-1
CASSEAASGNTEAFF
TGTGCCAGCAGTGAGGCAGCCTCGGGGAACACTGAAGCTTTCTTT
>NA|TRBV11-3|NA|TRBJ2-5
CASSLSSAQETQYF
TGTGCCAGCAGCTTAAGTAGCGCCCAAGAGACCCAGTACTTC
>NA|TRBV7-3|NA|TRBJ2-1
CASSRSGTSYNEQFF
TGTGCCAGCAGCCGGAGCGGTACGTCCTACAATGAGCAGTTCTTC
>TRBD2|TRBV5-6|NA|TRBJ2-5
CASSLAASGSLETQYF
TGTGCCAGCAGCTTGGCGGCTAGCGGGAGTTTGGAGACCCAGTACTTC
>TRBD2|TRBV18|NA|TRBJ2-1
CASSPRPTSGRSYNEQFF
TGTGCCAGCTCACCACGGCCAACTAGCGGGAGGTCCTACAATGAGCAGTTCTTC
>TRBD1|TRBV5-1|NA|TRBJ1-2
CASSLEGRGLSGYTF
TGCGCCAGCAGCTTGGAGGGCAGGGGGCTCTCTGGCTACACCTTC
>NA|TRBV2|NA|TRBJ2-1
CASRPVGSYNEQFF
TGTGCCAGCAGGCCGGTGGGGAGCTACAATGAGCAGTTCTTC
>TRBD1|TRBV10-1|NA|TRBJ2-7
CASSEFGQGDEQYF
TGCGCCAGCAGTGAGTTTGGACAGGGGGACGAGCAGTACTTC
>TRBD2|TRBV2|NA|TRBJ2-1
CASSVETSGEQFF
TGTGCCAGCAGTGTTGAGACTAGCGGTGAGCAGTTCTTC
>NA|TRBV30|once|TRBJ2-1
CACPSGYYNEQFF
TGTGCCTGCCCGAGCGGGTACTACAATGAGCAGTTCTTC
>NA|TRBV2|NA|TRBJ2-7
CASSSGTRTVNEQYF
TGTGCCAGCAGTTCCGGGACAAGGACTGTTAACGAGCAGTACTTC
>TRBD2|TRBV7-2|NA|TRBJ2-5
CASSSLAGRETQYF
TGTGCCAGCAGCTCTCTAGCGGGAAGAGAGACCCAGTACTTC
>NA|TRBV5-4|few|TRBJ2-7
CASSKLGYEQYF
TGTGCCAGCAGCAAACTAGGGTACGAGCAGTACTTC
>TRBD1|TRBV11-2|NA|TRBJ1-1
CASSLRGRNTEAFF
TGTGCCAGCAGCTTAAGGGGGCGGAACACTGAAGCTTTCTTT
>NA|TRBV5-1|NA|TRBJ2-2
CASNLVLNTGELFF
TGCGCCAGCAACCTAGTATTGAACACCGGGGAGCTGTTTTTT
>TRBD1|TRBV7-3|NA|TRBJ2-7
CASSLGQGAHEQYF
TGTGCCAGCAGCTTAGGACAGGGGGCCCACGAGCAGTACTTC
>NA|TRBV7-5|few|TRBJ2-1
CARSLGAGVPDNEQFF
TGTGCCAGAAGCTTAGGAGCGGGAGTTCCCGATAATGAGCAGTTCTTC